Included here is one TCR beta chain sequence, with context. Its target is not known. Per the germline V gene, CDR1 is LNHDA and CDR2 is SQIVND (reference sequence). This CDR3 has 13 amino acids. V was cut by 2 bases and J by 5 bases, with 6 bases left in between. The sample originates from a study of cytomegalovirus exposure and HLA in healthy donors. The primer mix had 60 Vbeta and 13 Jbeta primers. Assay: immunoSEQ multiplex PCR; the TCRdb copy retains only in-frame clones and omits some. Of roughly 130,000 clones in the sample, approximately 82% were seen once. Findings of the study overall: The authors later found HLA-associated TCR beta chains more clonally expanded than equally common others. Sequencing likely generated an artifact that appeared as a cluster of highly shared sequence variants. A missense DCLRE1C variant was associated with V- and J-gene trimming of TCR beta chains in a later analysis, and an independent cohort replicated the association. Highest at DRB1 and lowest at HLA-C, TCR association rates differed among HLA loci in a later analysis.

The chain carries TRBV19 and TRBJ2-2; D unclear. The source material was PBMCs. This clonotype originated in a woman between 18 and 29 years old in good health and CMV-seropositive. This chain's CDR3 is CASSIPNTGELFF. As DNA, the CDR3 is TGTGCCAGTAGTATACCTAATACCGGGGAGCTGTTTTTT.